These T cell receptor beta chains were read from a single sample in a study of OX40 agonist ivuxolimab in advanced cancers. The data were produced by immunoSEQ multiplex PCR, yet TCRdb's version contains in-frame clones alone and is incomplete. The sample consists of over 20,000 clones, around 85% of them appearing once. The sample in question was CD4+ or CD8+ T cells sorted from blood, obtained in a trial of the OX40 agonist ivuxolimab. These receptors all come from an adult with an advanced solid tumor such as melanoma, head and neck, liver or kidney cancer. The CDR3 runs from the conserved cysteine through the conserved F or W. The order of the fields is D gene, J gene, V gene, clone size, CDR3 protein, CDR3 DNA. The D gene is left open where the match is weak. Expanded clones get a size class; other rows say once, few or many, or leave the size out.

d_call: TRBD2; j_call: TRBJ2-1; v_call: TRBV7-3; clone_size: few; cdr3_aa: CASSSLQAGKNEQFF; cdr3_nt: TGTGCCAGCAGCAGCTTACAAGCGGGAAAGAATGAGCAGTTCTTC
d_call: .; j_call: TRBJ2-3; v_call: TRBV14; clone_size: .; cdr3_aa: CASSQVAIYTEPTDTQYF; cdr3_nt: TGTGCCAGCAGCCAAGTGGCTATTTACACAGAGCCCACAGATACGCAGTATTTT
d_call: .; j_call: TRBJ1-1; v_call: TRBV7-6; clone_size: .; cdr3_aa: CASSLLNTEAFF; cdr3_nt: TGTGCCAGCAGCCTCCTTAACACTGAAGCTTTCTTT
d_call: .; j_call: TRBJ1-2; v_call: TRBV9; clone_size: .; cdr3_aa: CASSVGRIQEGYGYTF; cdr3_nt: TGTGCCAGCAGCGTAGGAAGGATACAGGAGGGCTATGGCTACACCTTC
d_call: .; j_call: TRBJ1-2; v_call: TRBV6-5; clone_size: .; cdr3_aa: CASSYSIEGRGGYTF; cdr3_nt: TGTGCCAGCAGTTACTCGATCGAGGGGCGTGGTGGCTACACCTTC
d_call: .; j_call: TRBJ1-2; v_call: TRBV7-3; clone_size: .; cdr3_aa: CASSADSANYGYTF; cdr3_nt: TGTGCCAGCAGCGCCGACAGCGCTAACTATGGCTACACCTTC
d_call: .; j_call: TRBJ2-7; v_call: TRBV5-4; clone_size: .; cdr3_aa: CASSLDPAAYEQYF; cdr3_nt: TGTGCCAGCAGCTTGGATCCAGCGGCCTACGAGCAGTACTTC
d_call: .; j_call: TRBJ2-3; v_call: TRBV12-2; clone_size: .; cdr3_aa: CASRLIQAISTDTQYF; cdr3_nt: TGTGCAAGTCGCTTAATCCAGGCGATAAGCACAGATACGCAGTATTTT
d_call: TRBD1; j_call: TRBJ1-2; v_call: TRBV5-6; clone_size: .; cdr3_aa: CASSLGTGGFYGYTF; cdr3_nt: TGTGCCAGCAGCCTAGGGACAGGGGGCTTCTATGGCTACACCTTC
d_call: .; j_call: TRBJ2-7; v_call: TRBV5-6; clone_size: once; cdr3_aa: CASSLTEYEQYF; cdr3_nt: TGTGCCAGCAGCTTGACAGAATACGAGCAGTACTTC
d_call: .; j_call: TRBJ2-7; v_call: TRBV29-1; clone_size: few; cdr3_aa: CSVEVPMLADEQYF; cdr3_nt: TGCAGCGTTGAAGTTCCCATGTTAGCGGACGAGCAGTACTTC
d_call: TRBD2; j_call: TRBJ2-5; v_call: TRBV27; clone_size: .; cdr3_aa: CASNPGGGRGETQYF; cdr3_nt: TGTGCCAGCAACCCCGGGGGGGGCCGAGGGGAGACCCAGTACTTC
d_call: TRBD2; j_call: TRBJ2-3; v_call: TRBV6-1; clone_size: .; cdr3_aa: CASSEYRTSGTSTDTQYF; cdr3_nt: TGTGCCAGCAGTGAATATCGGACTAGCGGGACTAGCACAGATACGCAGTATTTT
d_call: TRBD1; j_call: TRBJ2-7; v_call: TRBV9; clone_size: .; cdr3_aa: CASSVEGTGSYEQYF; cdr3_nt: TGTGCCAGCAGCGTAGAAGGGACAGGATCCTACGAGCAGTACTTC
d_call: .; j_call: TRBJ2-7; v_call: TRBV4-3; clone_size: .; cdr3_aa: CASSQGQTAYEQYF; cdr3_nt: TGCGCCAGCAGCCAAGGGCAGACAGCCTACGAGCAGTACTTC
d_call: .; j_call: TRBJ2-7; v_call: TRBV4-3; clone_size: few; cdr3_aa: CASSQDRASFSYEQYF; cdr3_nt: TGCGCCAGCAGCCAAGACAGGGCCAGCTTCTCCTACGAGCAGTACTTC
d_call: .; j_call: TRBJ1-2; v_call: TRBV12-5; clone_size: .; cdr3_aa: CASGLVGLFGGYTF; cdr3_nt: TGTGCTAGTGGTTTGGTCGGCCTGTTCGGGGGCTACACCTTC
d_call: .; j_call: TRBJ1-1; v_call: TRBV5-1; clone_size: .; cdr3_aa: CASSLEAGRLNTEAFF; cdr3_nt: TGCGCCAGCAGCTTGGAGGCAGGCCGCTTGAACACTGAAGCTTTCTTT
d_call: .; j_call: TRBJ2-5; v_call: TRBV7-8; clone_size: .; cdr3_aa: CASSRQSYGLETQYF; cdr3_nt: TGTGCCAGCAGCAGACAGTCGTACGGGCTAGAGACCCAGTACTTC
d_call: .; j_call: TRBJ1-1; v_call: TRBV7-6; clone_size: .; cdr3_aa: CASSLGSGLANTEAFF; cdr3_nt: TGTGCCAGCAGCTTAGGGTCGGGGCTAGCGAACACTGAAGCTTTCTTT
d_call: .; j_call: TRBJ1-5; v_call: TRBV6-5; clone_size: .; cdr3_aa: CASSSRQGYQPQHF; cdr3_nt: TGTGCCAGCAGTAGTCGGCAGGGGTATCAGCCCCAGCATTTT
d_call: .; j_call: TRBJ2-5; v_call: TRBV7-3; clone_size: .; cdr3_aa: CASSPGRNQETQYF; cdr3_nt: TGTGCCAGCAGCCCCGGACGGAACCAAGAGACCCAGTACTTC
d_call: TRBD1; j_call: TRBJ1-5; v_call: TRBV19; clone_size: .; cdr3_aa: CASSRTRDRLNQPQHF; cdr3_nt: TGTGCCAGTAGTCGCACCCGGGACAGGTTAAATCAGCCCCAGCATTTT
d_call: .; j_call: TRBJ1-3; v_call: TRBV7-9; clone_size: .; cdr3_aa: CASSSLGDPGNTIYF; cdr3_nt: TGTGCCAGCAGCAGCCTTGGGGATCCTGGAAACACCATATATTTT
d_call: TRBD2; j_call: TRBJ2-2; v_call: TRBV19; clone_size: .; cdr3_aa: CASMPRTSGGIYTGELFF; cdr3_nt: TGTGCCAGTATGCCCCGGACTAGCGGGGGCATCTACACCGGGGAGCTGTTTTTT
d_call: TRBD2; j_call: TRBJ2-5; v_call: TRBV7-9; clone_size: .; cdr3_aa: CASSSGLAGMVETQYF; cdr3_nt: TGTGCCAGCAGCTCCGGACTAGCGGGAATGGTGGAGACCCAGTACTTC
d_call: .; j_call: TRBJ2-7; v_call: TRBV19; clone_size: .; cdr3_aa: CASTPGSSSGAGDEQYF; cdr3_nt: TGTGCCAGTACCCCCGGGTCGAGTAGCGGAGCAGGGGACGAGCAGTACTTC
d_call: .; j_call: TRBJ2-5; v_call: TRBV19; clone_size: .; cdr3_aa: CASSIGEETQYF; cdr3_nt: TGTGCCAGTAGTATAGGGGAAGAGACCCAGTACTTC
d_call: .; j_call: TRBJ2-1; v_call: TRBV18; clone_size: .; cdr3_aa: CASSPTQTYNEQFF; cdr3_nt: TGTGCCAGCTCACCGACACAGACCTACAATGAGCAGTTCTTC
d_call: .; j_call: TRBJ2-2; v_call: TRBV5-4; clone_size: .; cdr3_aa: CASSLGLSRTGELFF; cdr3_nt: TGTGCCAGCAGCTTGGGTCTATCGCGGACCGGGGAGCTGTTTTTT
d_call: .; j_call: TRBJ2-3; v_call: TRBV7-2; clone_size: .; cdr3_aa: CASSATQGTDTQYF; cdr3_nt: TGTGCCAGCAGCGCAACCCAGGGCACAGATACGCAGTATTTT